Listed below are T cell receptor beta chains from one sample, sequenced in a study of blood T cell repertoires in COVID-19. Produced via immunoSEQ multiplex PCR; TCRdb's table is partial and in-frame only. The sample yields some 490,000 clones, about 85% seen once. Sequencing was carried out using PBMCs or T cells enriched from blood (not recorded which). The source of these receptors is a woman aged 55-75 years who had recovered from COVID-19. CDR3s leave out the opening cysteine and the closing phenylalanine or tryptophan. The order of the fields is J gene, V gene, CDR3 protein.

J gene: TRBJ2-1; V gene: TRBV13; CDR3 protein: ASSSPTGYNEQF
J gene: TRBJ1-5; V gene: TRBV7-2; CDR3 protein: ASSLMTGVSQPQH
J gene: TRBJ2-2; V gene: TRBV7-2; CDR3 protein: ASSTRVAGPSNTGELF
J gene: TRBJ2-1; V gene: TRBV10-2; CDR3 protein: ATYGWRGAHNEQF
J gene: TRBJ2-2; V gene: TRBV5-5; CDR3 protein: ASSPLAGVGLAGELF
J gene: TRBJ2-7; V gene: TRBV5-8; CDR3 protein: ASSYVYQEQY
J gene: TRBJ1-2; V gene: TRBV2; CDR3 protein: ASSVDSYGYT
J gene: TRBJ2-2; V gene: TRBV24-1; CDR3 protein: ATSDLWGPTGELF
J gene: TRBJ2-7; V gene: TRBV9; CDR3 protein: ASSPTGASGVGEQY
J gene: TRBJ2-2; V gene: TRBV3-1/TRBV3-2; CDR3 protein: ASSQWGRVGELF
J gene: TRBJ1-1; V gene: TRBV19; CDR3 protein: ASSMWGGPEAF
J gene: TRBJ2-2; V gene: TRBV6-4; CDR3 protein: ASSEKTSWTSHTGELF
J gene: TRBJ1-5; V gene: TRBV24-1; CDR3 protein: ATSKTGIGSNQPQH
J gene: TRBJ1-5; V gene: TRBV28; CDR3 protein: ASSPQQQGRQPQH
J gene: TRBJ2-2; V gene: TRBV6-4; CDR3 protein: ASRPTGGTGELF
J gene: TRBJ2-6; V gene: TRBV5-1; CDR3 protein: ASSLGESGANVLT
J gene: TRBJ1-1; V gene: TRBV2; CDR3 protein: ASSEGENTEAF
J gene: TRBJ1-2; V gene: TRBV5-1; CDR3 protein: ASSLGFSYGYT
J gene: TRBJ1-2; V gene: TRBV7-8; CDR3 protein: ASSLGRGRGYT
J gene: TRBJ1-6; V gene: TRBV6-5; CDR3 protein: ASSTGGSPLH
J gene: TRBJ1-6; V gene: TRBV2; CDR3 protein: ASTERTGVYSPLH
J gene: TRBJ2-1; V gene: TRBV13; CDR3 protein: ASSARDRVLDEQF
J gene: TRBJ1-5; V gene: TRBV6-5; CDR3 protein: ASSWDRDSNQPQH
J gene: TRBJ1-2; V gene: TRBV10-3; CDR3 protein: AISEGRGPT
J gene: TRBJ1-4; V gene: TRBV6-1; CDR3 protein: ASSEGSIGREKLF
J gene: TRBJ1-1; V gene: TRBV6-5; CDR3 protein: ASRARGVVNTEAF
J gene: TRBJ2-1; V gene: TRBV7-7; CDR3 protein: ASSSGPGQGGNEQF
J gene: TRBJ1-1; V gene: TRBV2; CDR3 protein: ATSGMGTEAF
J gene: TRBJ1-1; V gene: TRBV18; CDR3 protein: ASSPDRVGATMNTEAF
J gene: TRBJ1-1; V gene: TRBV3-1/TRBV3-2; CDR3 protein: ASSQEWGGAEAF
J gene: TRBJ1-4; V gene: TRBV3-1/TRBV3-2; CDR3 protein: ASSQGGIKLF
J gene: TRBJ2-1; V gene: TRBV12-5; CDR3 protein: ASGLVLWGDSKFNEQF
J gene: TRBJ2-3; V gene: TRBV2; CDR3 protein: ASSLRGTGGTDTQY
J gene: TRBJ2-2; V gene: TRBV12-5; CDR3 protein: ASAPGQGDTGELF
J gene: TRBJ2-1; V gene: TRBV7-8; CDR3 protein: ASSLEALLRVNEQF
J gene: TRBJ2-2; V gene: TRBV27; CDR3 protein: ASSPKTNANTGELF
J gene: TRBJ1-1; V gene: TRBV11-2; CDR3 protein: ASSPVQGAGTEAF
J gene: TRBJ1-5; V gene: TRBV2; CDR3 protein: ASSENPGGNQPQH
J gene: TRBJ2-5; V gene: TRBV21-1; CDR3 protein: AIRGLAGGETQY
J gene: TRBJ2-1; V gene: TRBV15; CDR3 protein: ATSRSRGDNEQF
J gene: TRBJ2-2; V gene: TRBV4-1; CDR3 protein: ASSRTFLAGGTGELF